The 7 T cell receptor beta chains listed next were all sequenced from one sample in a study of cytomegalovirus exposure and HLA in healthy donors. The PCR was carried out with 60 Vbeta primers and 13 Jbeta primers. Clones were read by immunoSEQ multiplex PCR, and TCRdb kept only the in-frame ones, dropping some. The repertoire holds about 150,000 clones, with around 83% as singletons. Material: PBMCs. These receptor sequences come from a woman under 30 in good health and CMV-seronegative.

The chain has TRBV27 and TRBJ2-3, with D maybe TRBD2 (6 bases). The CDR3 runs 16 residues. The V end lost 5 bases, the J end lost 0 bases, and 15 bases lay between the germline ends. Germline CDR1 MNHEY, CDR2 SMNVEV (reference sequence). This CDR3 is CASSPRLALSTDTQYF. In DNA form, the CDR3 reads TGTGCCAGCAGTCCCCGTCTAGCGCTAAGCACAGATACGCAGTATTTT.

This sequence joins TRBV5-1 and TRBJ2-1, with TRBD2 matching over 7 bases. The V gene's germline CDR1 is SGHRS and CDR2 YFSETQ. The CDR3 length is 14 residues. Trimming at V came to 3 bases and at J to 6 bases, leaving 6 bases not matched to a gene. CDR3 amino acids: CASSSGGGFNEQFF. The CDR3 bases are TGCGCCAGCAGCTCGGGGGGAGGTTTCAATGAGCAGTTCTTC. The full variable domain, with the rest looked up from reference TRBV5-1 and TRBJ2-1, is KAGVTQTPRYLIKTRGQQVTLSCSPISGHRSVSWYQQTPGQGLQFLFEYFSETQRNKGNFPGRFSGRQFSNSRSEMNVSTLELGDSALYLCASSSGGGFNEQFFGPGTRLTVL.

This rearrangement joins TRBV19 to TRBJ1-6; perhaps TRBD1 as D (5 bases). V shed 10 bases and J shed 6 bases, with 16 bases lying between them. The CDR3 has 14 amino acids. CDR1 is LNHDA and CDR2 is SQIVND in the germline V gene (reference sequence). Here the CDR3 DNA reads TGTGCCACCTCCTCGCCGGGACTTAATTCACCCCTCCACTTT. Protein sequence: CATSSPGLNSPLHF.

The genes are TRBV5-4 and TRBJ1-1; D perhaps matches TRBD1 (5 bases). This CDR3 spans 14 amino acids. V lost 1 base and J lost 4, with 11 bases in between. Germline CDR1 is SGHNT and CDR2 is YYREEE (reference sequence). Here the CDR3 DNA reads TGTGCCAGCAGCTTGAAACCGGGGGGCACTGAAGCTTTCTTT. Its protein product is CASSLKPGGTEAFF. The full variable domain, in which reference TRBV5-4 and TRBJ1-1 provide the parts outside the CDR3, is ETGVTQSPTHLIKTRGQQVTLRCSSQSGHNTVSWYQQALGQGPQFIFQYYREEENGRGNFPPRFSGLQFPNYSSELNVNALELDDSALYLCASSLKPGGTEAFFGQGTRLTVV.

This clone has a single count. The J gene is TRBJ1-1, the V gene TRBV6-5, with D unclear. Deletions cut 7 bases from V and 0 bases from J, with 9 bases between. There are 13 residues in the CDR3. Germline loops: CDR1 MNHEY, CDR2 SVGAGI. In DNA form, the CDR3 reads TGTGCCAGCAAGTTACAGATGAACACTGAAGCTTTCTTT. Translation gives CASKLQMNTEAFF.

The chain links TRBV6-5 to TRBJ1-2; possible D gene TRBD1, 5 bases. Germline V gene data show CDR1 as MNHEY and CDR2 as SVGAGI. The CDR3 has 13 amino acids. V lost 7 bases to trimming and J lost 4 bases, with 13 bases between them. The CDR3 coding sequence is TGTGCCAGCACCCCCGGACATGGCTATGGCTACACCTTC. This translates into CASTPGHGYGYTF.

The chain uses TRBV30 and TRBJ1-2; TRBD1 matches at 10 bases. Per germline, CDR1 GTSNPN and CDR2 SVGIG (reference sequence). With V trimmed by 7 bases and J by 8 bases, 7 bases remained unmatched. CDR3 size: 12 residues. CDR3 in DNA: TGTGCCTTGACAGGGGGCGCGTGGGGCTACACCTTC. Its protein is CALTGGAWGYTF.